The sequence of this T cell receptor (beta chain) was determined in a study of T cell responses to AZD1222 COVID-19 vaccine. Findings and caveats of the study: Nearly half of spike-specific TCRs reportedly target variant regions that are unmutated in the B.1.351 and B.1.1.7 variants.

This table comes from immunoSEQ multiplex PCR, and its TCRdb copy is limited to in-frame clones, with some not included. The sample carries 90,000 to 150,000 clones, over 75% recorded once. About this clone: Its target is not known.

Looked up from germline, CDR1 is SEHNR and CDR2 is FQNEAQ (reference sequence). Trimming cost V 1 base and J 13 bases, with 16 bases left between them. The CDR3 is made up of 14 amino acids. The chain has TRBV7-9 and TRBJ1-4, with D unclear. Sequenced material: peripheral blood, taken on day 0 of AZD1222 vaccination. This sequence originates from an adult in good health. CDR3 DNA: TGTGCCAGCAGCTTAGGCGGCCCGAATGAAGGACTGTTTTTT. Its protein is CASSLGGPNEGLFF. The full variable domain, rest sourced from reference TRBV7-9 and TRBJ1-4, is DTGVSQNPRHKITKRGQNVTFRCDPISEHNRLYWYRQTLGQGPEFLTYFQNEAQLEKSRLLSDRFSAERPKGSFSTLEIQRTEQGDSAMYLCASSLGGPNEGLFFGSGTQLSVL.